Sequencing of this T cell receptor beta chain was carried out in a study of graft-versus-host responses after intestinal transplantation. Study at large: Transplants given to recipients were multivisceral, liver-intestinal, or isolated intestinal. Anti-thymocyte globulin served as induction for all recipients, who then took tacrolimus and steroids for approximately 3 years.

Study findings and constraints: Where graft-donor T cell macrochimerism was present, patients had high graft-versus-host to host-versus-graft clonal ratios in allografts. GvH clones were found in recipient marrow; some appeared first in ileum or blood.

Unmatched junction bases numbered 5, after V lost 3 bases and J lost 1 base. Germline loops: CDR1 MDHEN, CDR2 SYDVKM. The CDR3 is made up of 15 amino acids. The protocol was immunoSEQ multiplex PCR, while the TCRdb copy is restricted to in-frame clones and leaves out a portion. The sample lists about 120,000 clones; around 96% were seen once. As for this clone: The antigen is unknown.

The chain combines TRBV28 with TRBJ2-7; 8 nucleotides align to TRBD1. The sequencing used unstimulated CD8+ T cells sorted from spleen or lymph node cells, collected before intestinal transplant. The clonotype comes from a human donor who received an intestinal transplant. The CDR3 nucleotides are TGTGCCAGCAGTTTCGTCGGGACAGGTTCCTACGAGCAGTACTTC. This sequence encodes CASSFVGTGSYEQYF.